A single sample is the source of the 10 T cell receptor beta chains below, sequenced in a study of cytomegalovirus exposure and HLA in healthy donors. PCR was performed using 60 Vbeta and 13 Jbeta primers. The protocol was immunoSEQ multiplex PCR, while the TCRdb copy is restricted to in-frame clones and leaves out a portion. The data show 90,000 to 120,000 clones, about 83% seen once. Sequenced: PBMCs. The receptor source for this set is a female donor in good health and CMV-seropositive.

The J gene is TRBJ2-7, the V gene TRBV6-5, with TRBD2 identical over 8 bases. The J segment lost 2 bases and the V segment lost 4 bases, leaving 7 bases of the junction unmatched. The CDR3 has 15 residues. Looked up from germline, CDR1 is MNHEY and CDR2 is SVGAGI. CDR3 protein: CASSSISGATYEQYF. The CDR3 bases are TGTGCCAGCAGTTCGATTAGCGGGGCCACCTACGAGCAGTACTTC.

V and J are TRBV5-1 and TRBJ2-6, with D maybe TRBD1 (6 bases). The ends were cut back, 7 bases at V and 1 base at J, with 18 bases in the middle. This CDR3 has 17 amino acids. CDR1 SGHRS and CDR2 YFSETQ come from the germline V gene. The CDR3 region has the DNA TGCGCCAGCTCGGTAACCCCAGGGGCTTCTGGGGCCAACGTCCTGACTTTC. Encoded protein: CASSVTPGASGANVLTF.

The genes are TRBV19 and TRBJ1-3; D unclear. The CDR3 contains 11 residues. With 7 bases removed from V and 4 bases from J, the gap between germline ends came to 5 bases. Per the germline V gene, CDR1 is LNHDA and CDR2 is SQIVND (reference sequence). The CDR3: CASNRGNTIYF. CDR3 bases: TGTGCCAGTAATCGGGGAAACACCATATATTTT.

This clone has only a few counts. V gene TRBV5-5 combines with J gene TRBJ1-2, with 11 bases that match TRBD1. Germline-derived CDR1 and CDR2 are SGHKS and YYEKEE (reference sequence). This CDR3 spans 14 amino acids. Losses at the gene ends were 4 bases for V and 8 bases for J; bases not matched to a gene: 7. The CDR3 sequence: CASSLDRGLQGYTF. Here the CDR3 DNA reads TGTGCCAGCAGCCTGGACAGGGGGCTGCAAGGCTACACCTTC. Based on the CDR3 plus reference TRBV5-5 and TRBJ1-2, the full variable domain is DAGVTQSPTHLIKTRGQQVTLRCSPISGHKSVSWYQQVLGQGPQFIFQYYEKEERGRGNFPDRFSARQFPNYSSELNVNALLLGDSALYLCASSLDRGLQGYTFGSGTRLTVV.

The CDR3 bases are TGTGCCAGCAGCTTAATGGCCTCTTCCTACGAGCAGTACTTC. Translated: CASSLMASSYEQYF. The V gene is TRBV5-4, the J gene TRBJ2-7; D unresolved. The germline V and J ends were trimmed by 2 bases and 1 base, with 10 bases remaining between them. CDR1 SGHNT and CDR2 YYREEE come from the germline V gene (reference sequence). This CDR3 has 14 amino acids.

The chain combines TRBV5-4 with TRBJ1-1, with 8 bases fitting TRBD1. CDR3 size: 15 residues. Losses at the gene ends were 4 bases for V and 3 bases for J; bases not matched to a gene: 8. Germline values: CDR1 SGHNT, CDR2 YYREEE (reference sequence). Written as DNA, the CDR3 is TGTGCCAGCAGCGGAAACAGGGGGGCGGACACTGAAGCTTTCTTT. Translated: CASSGNRGADTEAFF.

This clone was seen only once. The chain's CDR3 is CASSRTATDTQYF. The DNA of the CDR3 is TGTGCCAGTAGTCGGACAGCCACAGATACGCAGTATTTT. V and J are TRBV19 and TRBJ2-3, with D maybe TRBD1 (6 bases). Trimming took off 5 bases at V and 2 bases at J, with 8 bases between the two ends. The CDR3 length is 13 residues. Germline CDR1 is LNHDA and CDR2 is SQIVND (reference sequence).

This clone has a single count. This sequence joins TRBV11-1 and TRBJ2-1; the D is unclear. Trimming removed 5 bases at V and 8 bases at J, with 13 bases between. The CDR3 contains 13 residues. The germline V gene has CDR1 SGHAT and CDR2 FQDESV (reference sequence). Written as DNA, the CDR3 is TGTGCCAGCAGCCCGGGTCTCTTCGATGAGCAGTTCTTC. Amino acids: CASSPGLFDEQFF.

The chain recombines TRBV28 with TRBJ1-1; D uncertain. This CDR3 has 10 amino acids. Germline CDR1 is MDHEN and CDR2 is SYDVKM. V was cut by 3 bases and J by 10 bases, with 6 bases left in between. CDR3: CASSFLRAFF. The CDR3 coding sequence is TGTGCCAGCAGTTTCCTGCGAGCTTTCTTT. The full variable domain, its missing parts supplied by reference TRBV28 and TRBJ1-1, is DVKVTQSSRYLVKRTGEKVFLECVQDMDHENMFWYRQDPGLGLRLIYFSYDVKMKEKGDIPEGYSVSREKKERFSLILESASTNQTSMYLCASSFLRAFFGQGTRLTVV.

This chain joins TRBV5-5 and TRBJ1-2; the match to TRBD1 covers 9 bases. V was pared by 4 bases and J by 2 bases, with 9 bases of the junction left unmatched. This CDR3 region has 16 residues. The germline gives CDR1 SGHKS, CDR2 YYEKEE (reference sequence). CDR3 bases: TGTGCCAGCAGCCGAATGGGACAGGGAAACAACTATGGCTACACCTTC. Its translation is CASSRMGQGNNYGYTF.